A selection of T cell receptor beta chains follows, all from one sample in a study of CD8+ T cells in alopecia areata. Data came from immunoSEQ multiplex PCR; TCRdb stores just in-frame clones and leaves some out. The sample yields approximately 180,000 clones, roughly 60% seen once. The sequences come from CD4+ T cells sorted from blood, collected at week 24, from a patient treated with tofacitinib. All receptors come from a human donor with alopecia areata. Each CDR3 is given with its conserved first and last residue. The order of the fields is V gene, D gene, J gene, clone size, CDR3 protein, CDR3 DNA. A D gene is named only where the DNA matches it firmly. A clone size is listed for some rows: how often the clone was seen (once, few, many), or a class if it is expanded.

v_call: TRBV2; d_call: -; j_call: TRBJ2-1; clone_size: few; cdr3_aa: CASSPDREGYEQFF; cdr3_nt: TGTGCCAGCAGTCCGGACAGGGAGGGCTATGAGCAGTTCTTC
v_call: TRBV6-1; d_call: -; j_call: TRBJ1-4; clone_size: once; cdr3_aa: CASRETANEKLFF; cdr3_nt: TGTGCCAGCAGGGAAACAGCTAATGAAAAACTGTTTTTT
v_call: TRBV29-1; d_call: -; j_call: TRBJ1-2; clone_size: -; cdr3_aa: CSGQRGEYGYTF; cdr3_nt: TGCAGCGGACAAAGGGGGGAATATGGCTACACCTTC
v_call: TRBV5-6; d_call: -; j_call: TRBJ2-7; clone_size: many; cdr3_aa: CASSSYPYEQYF; cdr3_nt: TGTGCCAGCAGCTCGTACCCCTACGAGCAGTACTTC
v_call: TRBV19; d_call: -; j_call: TRBJ2-3; clone_size: -; cdr3_aa: CASRRDISTDTQYF; cdr3_nt: TGTGCCAGTAGGCGGGACATTAGCACAGATACGCAGTATTTT
v_call: TRBV7-7; d_call: -; j_call: TRBJ2-5; clone_size: -; cdr3_aa: CASSGSRSHQETQYF; cdr3_nt: TGTGCCAGCAGCGGTAGCAGGTCTCACCAAGAGACCCAGTACTTC
v_call: TRBV6-6; d_call: TRBD2; j_call: TRBJ2-7; clone_size: -; cdr3_aa: CASSGTSGGSSYEQYF; cdr3_nt: TGTGCCAGCAGCGGGACTAGCGGGGGGAGCTCCTACGAGCAGTACTTC
v_call: TRBV9; d_call: -; j_call: TRBJ1-6; clone_size: -; cdr3_aa: CASSVTAGSRHSPLHF; cdr3_nt: TGTGCCAGCAGCGTTACGGCAGGGTCTCGTCATTCACCCCTCCACTTT
v_call: TRBV11-2; d_call: -; j_call: TRBJ2-4; clone_size: few; cdr3_aa: CASSLGTADSIQYF; cdr3_nt: TGTGCCAGCAGCTTAGGGACAGCTGACAGCATTCAGTACTTC
v_call: TRBV29-1; d_call: -; j_call: TRBJ2-3; clone_size: few; cdr3_aa: CSVLPGLSTDTQYF; cdr3_nt: TGCAGCGTTCTCCCAGGGCTATCAACAGATACGCAGTATTTT
v_call: TRBV30; d_call: -; j_call: TRBJ1-1; clone_size: -; cdr3_aa: CAWRGRDREAFF; cdr3_nt: TGTGCCTGGAGGGGAAGAGACAGAGAAGCTTTCTTT
v_call: TRBV5-1; d_call: -; j_call: TRBJ2-5; clone_size: -; cdr3_aa: CASSEGTETQYF; cdr3_nt: TGCGCCAGCAGCGAAGGTACAGAGACCCAGTACTTC
v_call: TRBV11-2; d_call: -; j_call: TRBJ1-2; clone_size: -; cdr3_aa: CASSPNRQAGYGYTF; cdr3_nt: TGTGCCAGCAGCCCCAATCGCCAGGCTGGCTATGGCTACACCTTC
v_call: TRBV20-1; d_call: -; j_call: TRBJ2-3; clone_size: few; cdr3_aa: CSATTDTQYF; cdr3_nt: TGCAGTGCTACCACAGATACGCAGTATTTT
v_call: TRBV27; d_call: TRBD1; j_call: TRBJ1-2; clone_size: -; cdr3_aa: CASSTTGNYGYTF; cdr3_nt: TGTGCCAGCAGTACGACAGGGAACTATGGCTACACCTTC
v_call: TRBV30; d_call: -; j_call: TRBJ2-3; clone_size: few; cdr3_aa: CAWRARGWTDTQYF; cdr3_nt: TGTGCCTGGCGGGCTAGGGGTTGGACAGATACGCAGTATTTT
v_call: TRBV7-3; d_call: -; j_call: TRBJ1-5; clone_size: few; cdr3_aa: CASSLPRTAACQPQHF; cdr3_nt: TGTGCCAGCAGCCTACCGAGGACAGCCGCCTGTCAGCCCCAGCATTTT
v_call: TRBV25-1; d_call: -; j_call: TRBJ2-5; clone_size: -; cdr3_aa: CATSRGETQYF; cdr3_nt: TGTGCCACCAGTAGGGGAGAGACCCAGTACTTC
v_call: TRBV11-2; d_call: TRBD1; j_call: TRBJ1-4; clone_size: -; cdr3_aa: CASSLGGRGGLNEKLFF; cdr3_nt: TGTGCCAGCAGCTTAGGTGGCAGGGGGGGACTTAATGAAAAACTGTTTTTT
v_call: TRBV4-3; d_call: TRBD1; j_call: TRBJ1-2; clone_size: -; cdr3_aa: CASSQDNRGLYGYTF; cdr3_nt: TGCGCCAGCAGCCAAGATAACAGGGGATTGTACGGCTACACCTTC
v_call: TRBV10-3; d_call: -; j_call: TRBJ1-1; clone_size: few; cdr3_aa: CATADNTEAFF; cdr3_nt: TGTGCCACCGCGGATAACACTGAAGCTTTCTTT
v_call: TRBV5-1; d_call: -; j_call: TRBJ1-2; clone_size: -; cdr3_aa: CASSFSGDPRDYGYTF; cdr3_nt: TGCGCCAGCAGCTTCTCGGGGGACCCTAGGGACTATGGCTACACCTTC
v_call: TRBV5-1; d_call: TRBD1; j_call: TRBJ2-2; clone_size: -; cdr3_aa: CASSLQGVSTGELFF; cdr3_nt: TGCGCCAGCAGCTTACAGGGGGTTTCCACCGGGGAGCTGTTTTTT
v_call: TRBV15; d_call: -; j_call: TRBJ2-3; clone_size: -; cdr3_aa: CATSKQRALHTQYF; cdr3_nt: TGTGCCACCAGCAAACAGCGGGCACTACATACGCAGTATTTT
v_call: TRBV29-1; d_call: -; j_call: TRBJ2-7; clone_size: -; cdr3_aa: CSVLIGGGRLNEQYF; cdr3_nt: TGCAGCGTTTTGATTGGAGGTGGGAGACTCAACGAGCAGTACTTC
v_call: TRBV15; d_call: TRBD1; j_call: TRBJ2-5; clone_size: -; cdr3_aa: CATKQNRGQETQYF; cdr3_nt: TGTGCCACCAAACAGAACAGGGGGCAAGAGACCCAGTACTTC
v_call: TRBV25-1; d_call: TRBD2; j_call: TRBJ2-3; clone_size: -; cdr3_aa: CASSVPAGGRTDTQYF; cdr3_nt: TGTGCCAGCAGTGTTCCCGCGGGGGGCCGAACAGATACGCAGTATTTT